This TCR beta chain originates from a study of blood T cells in healthy people across ages. Study-level findings and limits: Greater diversity and more naive CD4+ cells were seen in long-lived donors than in aged donors.

Germline CDR1 LGHNA, CDR2 YNFKEQ. The length of the CDR3 is 14 residues. Trimming cost V 2 bases and J 6 bases, with 11 bases left between them. About this clonotype itself: Its antigen is currently unknown.

Alongside a J-beta primer mix, a sample-barcoded 5' primer served in a second PCR lasting about 6 to 11 cycles. TCRdb re-analysed the 5' RACE reads in MiXCR, keeping a single row per CDR3 protein. The sample carries about 2 million distinct CDR3 sequences, 49% recorded once. The receptor's source is a woman aged 40 to 50 in good health. V usage is TRBV4-2 and J usage is TRBJ2-1; D is uncertain. The sequenced sample was blood. In DNA, the CDR3 is TGTGCCAGCAGCCAACCCGTCGGGCCCAATGAGCAGTTCTTC. Translation: CASSQPVGPNEQFF.